These T cell receptor beta chains were read from a single sample in a study of T cell changes during pregnancy in multiple sclerosis. Sequenced by immunoSEQ multiplex PCR; TCRdb stores in-frame clones only, minus some. The sample includes 75,000 to 100,000 clones, 91% seen only once; the top ten take approximately 1.6%. The sequencing here drew on peripheral blood, taken after pregnancy. These receptors were taken from a female donor in good health, enrolled as a control in a pregnancy study. Each CDR3 is given with its conserved first and last residue. The order of the fields is J gene, D gene, V gene, CDR3 DNA, CDR3 protein. The D gene is left open where the match is weak.

J gene: TRBJ1-1
D gene: NA
V gene: TRBV28
CDR3 DNA: TGTGCCAGCAGTTTATATCGGGGGATAGGGGAAGCTTTCTTT
CDR3 protein: CASSLYRGIGEAFF

J gene: TRBJ1-1
D gene: NA
V gene: TRBV4-3
CDR3 DNA: TGCGCCAGCAGCCAAGAGGGGGGGAGGACTGAAGCTTTCTTT
CDR3 protein: CASSQEGGRTEAFF

J gene: TRBJ1-1
D gene: NA
V gene: TRBV30
CDR3 DNA: TGTGCCTGGGAGACAGGCGTGAACACTGAAGCTTTCTTT
CDR3 protein: CAWETGVNTEAFF

J gene: TRBJ1-1
D gene: NA
V gene: TRBV9
CDR3 DNA: TGTGCCAGCAGCGTAGGGCTGCCGAACACTGAAGCTTTCTTT
CDR3 protein: CASSVGLPNTEAFF

J gene: TRBJ1-5
D gene: NA
V gene: TRBV18
CDR3 DNA: TGTGCCAGCTCACCACAGAGGGTTGGTCAGCCCCAGCATTTT
CDR3 protein: CASSPQRVGQPQHF

J gene: TRBJ2-7
D gene: TRBD2
V gene: TRBV4-3
CDR3 DNA: TGCGCCAGCAGCCAAGAGCGGGGGGCTTCCTACGAGCAGTACTTC
CDR3 protein: CASSQERGASYEQYF

J gene: TRBJ2-7
D gene: TRBD1
V gene: TRBV9
CDR3 DNA: TGTGCCAGCAGCGCCCCGTCCGGGGGACAGGGTGTCTACGAGCAGTACTTC
CDR3 protein: CASSAPSGGQGVYEQYF

J gene: TRBJ2-7
D gene: NA
V gene: TRBV7-2
CDR3 DNA: TGTGCCAGCAGCTTAGGGCAGGGCCAGTACTTC
CDR3 protein: CASSLGQGQYF

J gene: TRBJ2-2
D gene: TRBD2
V gene: TRBV13
CDR3 DNA: TGTGCCACAGGCCAGCGGGGGGGCAACACCGGGGAGCTGTTTTTT
CDR3 protein: CATGQRGGNTGELFF

J gene: TRBJ2-2
D gene: NA
V gene: TRBV5-1
CDR3 DNA: TGCGCCAGCGGACTAATAGTAACCGGGGAGCTGTTTTTT
CDR3 protein: CASGLIVTGELFF

J gene: TRBJ2-4
D gene: NA
V gene: TRBV18
CDR3 DNA: TGTGCCAGCTCACCACCAAGGACAGCCCTAGCCAAAAACATTCAGTACTTC
CDR3 protein: CASSPPRTALAKNIQYF